The clone carrying this T cell receptor beta chain was detected only once. The data derive from a study of shared clonotypes between healthy human individuals. It was 250 to 350 ng DNA, about 30,000 T cell genomes, that went into each replicate PCR of unsorted PBMC. The table came from immunoSEQ multiplex PCR; TCRdb's copy has only in-frame clones and leaves some out. This sample has roughly 500,000 clones; roughly 77% occur once, and the top ten carry roughly 13%. CDR3 length: 14 amino acids. The chain carries TRBV21-1 and TRBJ2-4. TRBV21-1 is designated a pseudogene. Input material: PBMCs. This TCR was recovered from a woman in her forties in good health. Some clones in this sample may be carry-over from other donors' samples. The CDR3 region has the DNA TGTGCCAGCAGGGACGGCCAAGCCAAAAACATTCAGTACTTC. It translates to CASRDGQAKNIQYF.